Following are 26 T cell receptor beta chains from one sample sequenced in a study of blood T cells in healthy people across ages. Through a sample-barcoded 5' primer and a J-beta primer mix, a second PCR was run for roughly 6 to 12 cycles. Each CDR3 protein gets one entry after TCRdb re-called the 5' RACE reads with MiXCR. The data hold hundreds of thousands of distinct CDR3 sequences, with around 25% observed a single time. This same sample was also taken into another study, of T cells of mothers and their children.

Specimen: blood. The receptors derive from a boy aged 5-17 years in good health.

The J gene is TRBJ1-2, the V gene TRBV6-6, with a tentative D call TRBD1 (5 bases). Trimming took off 2 bases at V and 8 bases at J, with 9 bases between the two ends. This CDR3 is built from 12 residues. The V gene's germline CDR1 is MNHNY and CDR2 SVGAGI (reference sequence). The CDR3 DNA follows: TGTGCCAGCAGTTACGGGGGGAAAGGCTACACCTTC. This codes for CASSYGGKGYTF.

There are a few counts of this clonotype. The CDR3 region is CASRSGTGGSGNTIYF. CDR3 DNA sequence: TGCGCCAGCAGGTCCGGGACAGGGGGGTCTGGAAACACCATATATTTT. The chain is built from TRBV5-1 and TRBJ1-3; 11 bases map to TRBD1. The CDR3 is made up of 16 amino acids. Trimming at V came to 5 bases and at J to 1 base, leaving 5 bases not matched to a gene. Germline V gene sequence: CDR1 SGHRS, CDR2 YFSETQ.

This clonotype was detected only a few times. The CDR3 sequence is CASSLPAGAYNEQFF. CDR3 bases: TGTGCCAGCAGCTTGCCGGCGGGAGCGTACAATGAGCAGTTCTTC. The rearrangement joins TRBV5-5 to TRBJ2-5; TRBD2 matches 7 bases. The DNA matches TRBJ2-1 better at its end, which makes the J call doubtful. The V gene's germline CDR1 is SGHKS and CDR2 YYEKEE (reference sequence). CDR3 length: 15 residues.

This clonotype has only a few counts. This chain uses TRBV3-1 with TRBJ2-1; 10 bases agree with TRBD2. CDR3 length equals 13 residues. Trimming removed 6 bases from V and 6 bases from J; junction bases left unmatched: 2. Germline values: CDR1 LGHDT, CDR2 YNNKEL (reference sequence). CDR3 sequence (DNA): TGTGCCAGCAGTCGACTAGCGGGCAATGAGCAGTTCTTC. Residues: CASSRLAGNEQFF.

This chain connects TRBV6-5 to TRBJ1-2; unclear D gene. This CDR3 is 16 amino acids long. The V gene lost 5 bases and the J gene lost 8 bases, with 24 bases spanning the gap. Germline CDR1 and CDR2: MNHEY and SVGAGI. CDR3 nucleotide sequence: TGTGCCAGCAGTCCCGAACCCGGAGAGACTATCGAAGGCTACACCTTC. The encoded protein is CASSPEPGETIEGYTF.

The chain is built from TRBV25-1 and TRBJ2-5; no reliable D call. The CDR3 loop spans 14 amino acids. Germline V CDR1 and CDR2: MGHDK, SYGVNS. V dropped 0 bases and J dropped 4 bases, with 9 bases sitting between them. The CDR3 here is CASSEYDPAETQYF. The CDR3 nucleotides read TGTGCCAGCAGTGAATATGACCCCGCAGAGACCCAGTACTTC. The full variable domain, completed using reference TRBV25-1 and TRBJ2-5, is EADIYQTPRYLVIGTGKKITLECSQTMGHDKMYWYQQDPGMELHLIHYSYGVNSTEKGDLSSESTVSRIRTEHFPLTLESARPSHTSQYLCASSEYDPAETQYFGPGTRLLVL.

V is TRBV6-4 and J is TRBJ2-2, with TRBD2 matching 8 bases. The germline CDR1 and CDR2 sequences are MRHNA and SNTAGT. After removal of 6 bases from V and 0 bases from J, the junction contained 3 bases not matched to a gene. The CDR3 loop spans 15 amino acids. CDR3 protein: CASRQTSANTGELFF. DNA of the CDR3: TGTGCCAGCAGACAGACTAGCGCGAACACCGGGGAGCTGTTTTTT.

This clonotype came up a few times. This chain links TRBV10-3 with TRBJ1-6, with 7 bases lining up with TRBD1. CDR1 and CDR2 (germline): ENHRY, SYGVKD. The CDR3 loop spans 12 amino acids. The V and J ends lost 9 bases and 6 bases, in that order; junction bases with no gene match: 2. The CDR3 nucleotides are TGTGCCATAAGGGACAGTAATTCACCCCTCCACTTT. Encoded protein: CAIRDSNSPLHF.

This clonotype showed up just a few times. V and J are TRBV6-5 and TRBJ2-7, with D possibly matching TRBD1 (6 bases). With 8 bases removed from V and 7 bases from J, the gap between germline ends came to 18 bases. The CDR3 loop spans 13 amino acids. Germline values: CDR1 MNHEY, CDR2 SVGAGI. The CDR3 bases are TGTGCCAGCGGGCTCCCCATAAGGGGGGAGCAGTACTTC. It is translated as CASGLPIRGEQYF.

Only a few counts were recorded for this clonotype. The chain recombines TRBV29-1 with TRBJ2-7; 9 bases map to TRBD1. This CDR3 region has 12 residues. CDR1 SQVTM and CDR2 ANQGSEA come from the germline V gene. The ends lost 1 base at V and 5 bases at J; junction bases unmatched: 0. The CDR3 region has the DNA TGCAGCGTTGAAGGGACAGGGGACGAGCAGTACTTC. Protein product: CSVEGTGDEQYF.

The chain has TRBV18 and TRBJ1-1, with D unclear. The germline V and J ends were trimmed by 1 base and 0 bases, with 18 bases remaining between them. Germline values: CDR1 KGHSH, CDR2 LQKENI. The length of the CDR3 is 18 residues. CDR3 sequence: CASSPQSISLRLNTEAFF. Written as DNA, the CDR3 is TGTGCCAGCTCACCACAAAGTATCAGTCTGCGGCTGAACACTGAAGCTTTCTTT.

The chain combines TRBV14 with TRBJ2-1, with D uncertain. The germline gives CDR1 SGHDN, CDR2 FVKESK. V was clipped by 1 base and J by 4 bases, with 8 bases between them. This CDR3 is built from 14 residues. The CDR3 here is CASSQVRIYNEQFF. The DNA for the CDR3 is TGTGCCAGCAGCCAAGTCCGGATTTACAATGAGCAGTTCTTC.

This clonotype was recorded a few times. This chain links TRBV29-1 with TRBJ2-5; D possibly corresponds to TRBD1 (6 bases). This CDR3 has 13 amino acids. Germline CDR1 and CDR2: SQVTM and ANQGSEA. Trimming stripped 2 bases from V and 5 bases from J, with 12 bases between. The CDR3 here is CSVETGLGETQYF. Here the CDR3 DNA reads TGCAGCGTTGAAACAGGGTTAGGGGAGACCCAGTACTTC.

The V gene is TRBV12-3 or TRBV12-4, the J gene TRBJ2-2; D remains unclear. This CDR3 is built from 11 residues. V shed 3 bases and J shed 7 bases, with 3 bases lying between them. CDR3 sequence: CASSFHGELFF. The CDR3 DNA reads as TGTGCCAGCAGTTTTCACGGGGAGCTGTTTTTT.

V usage is TRBV12-3 or TRBV12-4 and J usage is TRBJ2-4; 10 positions agree with TRBD1. This CDR3 has 13 amino acids. The V segment lost 6 bases and the J segment 4 bases; nucleotides outside the gene matches: 0. CDR3 nucleotide sequence: TGTGCCAGCAGGGGACAGGGGAAAAACATTCAGTACTTC. Protein sequence: CASRGQGKNIQYF.

The genes are TRBV20-1 and TRBJ1-1; D not certain. The germline V gene encodes CDR1 DFQATT and CDR2 SNEGSKA (reference sequence). V was shortened by 1 base and J by 3 bases, with 9 bases between the two germline ends. This CDR3 has 13 residues. The CDR3 loop is CSARGPADTEAFF. CDR3 DNA: TGCAGTGCTAGAGGTCCCGCGGACACTGAAGCTTTCTTT.

This clonotype was observed a few times. CDR3: CASSWQGTADTQYF. In DNA form, the CDR3 reads TGCGCCAGCAGCTGGCAGGGTACGGCAGATACGCAGTATTTT. This rearrangement joins TRBV5-1 to TRBJ2-3; TRBD1 is a possible D gene (5 bases). The CDR3 is 14 amino acids. V was clipped by 3 bases and J by 4 bases, with 12 bases between them. Germline CDR1 is SGHRS and CDR2 is YFSETQ.

Of note for this clonotype: A much larger clone lies one base from this, so it may be a read error. J is TRBJ2-1 and V is TRBV20-1; TRBD2 matches at 10 bases. The CDR3 is made up of 14 amino acids. CDR1 is DFQATT, CDR2 SNEGSKA, per germline (reference sequence). The CDR3 sequence: CSAGEGLASTEQFF. CDR3 nucleotides: TGCAGTGCTGGAGAGGGACTAGCGAGTACTGAGCAGTTCTTC.

The chain has TRBV28 and TRBJ1-1; D possibly corresponds to TRBD1 (5 bases). V was shortened by 6 bases and J by 4 bases, with 21 bases between the two germline ends. Looked up from germline, CDR1 is MDHEN and CDR2 is SYDVKM. The CDR3 has 16 amino acids. CDR3: CASRGPQVLQGTEAFF. For the CDR3, the DNA is TGTGCCAGCAGAGGACCACAGGTCCTTCAAGGCACTGAAGCTTTCTTT.

The chain uses TRBV7-8 and TRBJ1-4, with D unclear. V was clipped by 4 bases and J by 5 bases, with 14 bases between them. The CDR3 contains 15 residues. Germline V gene data show CDR1 as SGHVS and CDR2 as FQNEAQ. CDR3 region: CASSSWTEVNEKLFF. Written as DNA, the CDR3 is TGTGCCAGCAGCTCCTGGACGGAAGTGAATGAAAAACTGTTTTTT.

The gene calls are TRBV28 and TRBJ2-7; perhaps TRBD1 as D (6 bases). CDR3 length equals 15 residues. Germline loops: CDR1 MDHEN, CDR2 SYDVKM. The V end lost 4 bases, the J end lost 2 bases, and 15 bases lay between the germline ends. CDR3 bases: TGTGCCAGCAGTTCTAGGACAGTCGCCGCCTACGAGCAGTACTTC. Amino acid sequence: CASSSRTVAAYEQYF.

This clonotype was observed a handful of times. The rearrangement uses TRBV4-2 and TRBJ2-2; no definite D call. Per the germline V gene, CDR1 is LGHNA and CDR2 is YNFKEQ. Between the trimmed V and J ends, which lost 1 base and 0 bases, there was a span of 9 bases. This CDR3 comprises 16 residues. The CDR3 bases are TGTGCCAGCAGCCAAGGTTACGGGTCGAACACCGGGGAGCTGTTTTTT. Translation: CASSQGYGSNTGELFF.

The CDR3 region is CASVSENLGANTEAFF. The CDR3 DNA reads as TGTGCCAGCGTCTCGGAGAATCTAGGGGCGAACACTGAAGCTTTCTTT. The V and J genes are TRBV2 and TRBJ1-1, with D perhaps matching TRBD1 (5 bases). Germline V gene data show CDR1 as SNHLY and CDR2 as FYNNEI. The CDR3 has 16 amino acids. V gave up 8 bases and J gave up 1 base, with 20 bases separating them.

This clonotype occurred a few times. The CDR3 DNA follows: TGTGCCAGCAGTACAAAGGCGAAAGCTTTCTTT. This encodes CASSTKAKAFF. The rearrangement uses TRBV6-5 and TRBJ1-1, with no clear D. This CDR3 is 11 amino acids long. Deletions cut 5 bases from V and 9 bases from J, with 10 bases between. Germline CDR1 MNHEY, CDR2 SVGAGI.

This clonotype was detected a few times. The chain combines TRBV29-1 with TRBJ2-7, with 9 bases fitting TRBD1. The trim removed 4 bases at V and 0 bases at J, leaving 10 bases unmatched. CDR3 length: 16 residues. Germline V gene lookup returns CDR1 SQVTM and CDR2 ANQGSEA. CDR3: CSVVGQRDRASYEQYF. Here the CDR3 DNA reads TGCAGCGTTGTGGGGCAACGGGACAGGGCCTCCTACGAGCAGTACTTC.

V usage is TRBV10-3 and J usage is TRBJ2-7; the D gene is possibly TRBD1 (6 bases). Trimming left V 3 bases short and J 1 base short, with 13 bases between. The CDR3 is made up of 15 amino acids. Germline lookup yields CDR1 ENHRY and CDR2 SYGVKD. The DNA of the CDR3 is TGTGCCATCAGTGAAAGGGGCAGGGGATCCTACGAGCAGTACTTC. Translation gives CAISERGRGSYEQYF.